Given below is one T cell receptor beta chain in context. These data belong to a study of blood T cell repertoires in COVID-19. About the study: Italy, Spain and the United States were the sources of the convalescent and acute COVID-19 samples. In each case, the material was cDNA or gDNA derived from T cells, B-cell-depleted T cells, or PBMCs.

Produced via immunoSEQ multiplex PCR; TCRdb's table is partial and in-frame only. The table has approximately 150,000 clones, about 83% seen once. The CDR3 spans 16 residues. This chain links TRBV21-1 with TRBJ1-3; TRBD1 reflects the table's D call only, with no check against the DNA. TRBV21-1 is a listed pseudogene. This receptor was taken from a human donor in a cohort sampled during active COVID-19. The sequencing input was peripheral blood. The CDR3 region has the DNA TGTGCCAGCAGCAAACGACAGGGGGCGAGGGGAAACACCATATATTTT. It codes for CASSKRQGARGNTIYF.